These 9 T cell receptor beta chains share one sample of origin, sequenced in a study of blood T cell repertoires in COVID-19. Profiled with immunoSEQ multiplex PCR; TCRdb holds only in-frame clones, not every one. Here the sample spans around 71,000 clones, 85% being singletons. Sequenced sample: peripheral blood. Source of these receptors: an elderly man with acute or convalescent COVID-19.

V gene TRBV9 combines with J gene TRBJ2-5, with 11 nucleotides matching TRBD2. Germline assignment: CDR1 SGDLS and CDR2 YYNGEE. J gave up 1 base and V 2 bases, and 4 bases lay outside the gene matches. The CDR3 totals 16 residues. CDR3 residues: CASSVTSGGLQETQYF. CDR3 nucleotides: TGTGCCAGCAGCGTTACTAGCGGGGGCCTCCAAGAGACCCAGTACTTC.

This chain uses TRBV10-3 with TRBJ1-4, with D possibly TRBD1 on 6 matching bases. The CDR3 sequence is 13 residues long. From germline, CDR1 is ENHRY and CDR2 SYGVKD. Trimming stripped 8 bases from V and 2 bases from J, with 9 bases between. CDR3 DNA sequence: TGTGCCATCGGGGGGGGCACTAATGAAAAACTGTTTTTT. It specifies CAIGGGTNEKLFF.

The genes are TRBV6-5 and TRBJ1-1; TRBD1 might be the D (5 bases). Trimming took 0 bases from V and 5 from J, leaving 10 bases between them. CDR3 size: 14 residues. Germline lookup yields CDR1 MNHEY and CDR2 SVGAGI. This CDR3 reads CASSYSLEGTEAFF. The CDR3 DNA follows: TGTGCCAGCAGTTACTCCTTGGAGGGGACTGAAGCTTTCTTT.

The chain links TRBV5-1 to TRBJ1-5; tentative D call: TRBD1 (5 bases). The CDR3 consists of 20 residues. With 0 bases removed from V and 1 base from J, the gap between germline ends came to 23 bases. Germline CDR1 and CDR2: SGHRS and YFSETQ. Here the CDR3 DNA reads TGCGCCAGCAGCTTGGAGGGGCGGATTTTCACCCCTTGGAGCAATCAGCCCCAGCATTTT. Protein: CASSLEGRIFTPWSNQPQHF. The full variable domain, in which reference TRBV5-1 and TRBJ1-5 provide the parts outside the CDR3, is KAGVTQTPRYLIKTRGQQVTLSCSPISGHRSVSWYQQTPGQGLQFLFEYFSETQRNKGNFPGRFSGRQFSNSRSEMNVSTLELGDSALYLCASSLEGRIFTPWSNQPQHFGDGTRLSIL.

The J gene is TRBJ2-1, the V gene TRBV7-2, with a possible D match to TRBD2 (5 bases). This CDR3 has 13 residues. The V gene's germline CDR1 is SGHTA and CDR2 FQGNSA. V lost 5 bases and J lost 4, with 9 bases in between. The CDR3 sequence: CASSPGTYNEQFF. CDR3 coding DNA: TGTGCCAGCAGCCCGGGAACTTACAATGAGCAGTTCTTC.

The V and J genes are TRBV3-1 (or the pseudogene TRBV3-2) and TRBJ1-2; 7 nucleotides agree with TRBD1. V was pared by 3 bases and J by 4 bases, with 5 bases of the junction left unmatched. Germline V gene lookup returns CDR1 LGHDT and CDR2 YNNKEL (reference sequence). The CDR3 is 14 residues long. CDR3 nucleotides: TGTGCCAGCAGCCAGGGACAGCGGCGCTATGGCTACACCTTC. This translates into CASSQGQRRYGYTF.

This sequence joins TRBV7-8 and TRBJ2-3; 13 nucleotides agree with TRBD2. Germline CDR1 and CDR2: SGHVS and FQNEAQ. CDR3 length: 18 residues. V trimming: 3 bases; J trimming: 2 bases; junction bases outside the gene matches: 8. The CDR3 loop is CASSLGLTSGGATDTQYF. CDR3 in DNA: TGTGCCAGCAGCTTGGGTTTAACTAGCGGGGGGGCCACAGATACGCAGTATTTT.

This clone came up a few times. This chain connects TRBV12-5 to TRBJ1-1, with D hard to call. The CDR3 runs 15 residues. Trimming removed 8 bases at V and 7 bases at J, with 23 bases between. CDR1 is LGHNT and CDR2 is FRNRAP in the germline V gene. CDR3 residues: CASSKPALPSLEAFF. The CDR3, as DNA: TGTGCTAGTTCTAAACCAGCACTACCTTCCCTTGAAGCTTTCTTT.

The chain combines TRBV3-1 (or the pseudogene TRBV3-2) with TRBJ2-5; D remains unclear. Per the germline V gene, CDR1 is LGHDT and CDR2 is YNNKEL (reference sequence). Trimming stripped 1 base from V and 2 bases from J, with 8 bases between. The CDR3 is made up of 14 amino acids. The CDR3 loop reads CASSQVELQETQYF. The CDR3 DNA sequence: TGTGCCAGCAGCCAAGTTGAGTTACAAGAGACCCAGTACTTC.